These T cell receptor beta chains were read from a single sample in a study of human T cells and chemical hapten exposure. MiXCR, applied by TCRdb to the RACE reads, yields one record per CDR3 protein. Altogether approximately 60,000 distinct CDR3 sequences are present, 8% to 13% being singletons, with the ten largest covering 2% to 3%. Source: whole blood, taken in connection with sensitization to the hapten diphenylcyclopropenone (DPC). Source of these receptors: a woman under 40 with alopecia areata. Some clones in this sample may be carry-over from other donors' samples. Both conserved end residues are part of each CDR3. The order of the fields is J gene, D gene, V gene, clone size, CDR3 protein, CDR3 DNA. The D gene is left open where the match is weak. Clone sizes are given selectively: once, few, many, or a class where the clone is expanded.

j_gene: TRBJ2-7
d_gene: -
v_gene: TRBV20-1
abundance: -
CDR3aa: CSASPPGPIF
CDR3nt: TGCAGTGCTAGCCCCCCGGGACCCATATTC

j_gene: TRBJ2-1
d_gene: -
v_gene: TRBV20-1
abundance: -
CDR3aa: CSASFPSRNNEQFF
CDR3nt: TGCAGTGCTAGTTTCCCTAGCAGAAACAATGAGCAGTTCTTC

j_gene: TRBJ2-5
d_gene: TRBD2
v_gene: TRBV11-2
abundance: -
CDR3aa: CASSPLAGGPGTQYF
CDR3nt: TGTGCCAGCAGCCCATTAGCGGGAGGGCCGGGGACCCAGTACTTC

j_gene: TRBJ1-2
d_gene: -
v_gene: TRBV10-3
abundance: -
CDR3aa: CAISESAGTGRF
CDR3nt: TGTGCCATCAGTGAGTCAGCCGGGACCGGGCGTTTC

j_gene: TRBJ2-1
d_gene: TRBD2
v_gene: TRBV7-2
abundance: many
CDR3aa: CASSLYRGGAGGLRLNEQFF
CDR3nt: TGTGCCAGCAGCTTATATCGCGGTGGAGCGGGAGGGCTCCGTCTAAATGAGCAGTTCTTC

j_gene: TRBJ1-1
d_gene: -
v_gene: TRBV19
abundance: few
CDR3aa: CASSLPGQLNTEAFF
CDR3nt: TGTGCCAGTAGCCTCCCCGGACAGTTGAACACTGAAGCTTTCTTT

j_gene: TRBJ2-7
d_gene: -
v_gene: TRBV7-6
abundance: -
CDR3aa: CASSLVAWRGEQYF
CDR3nt: TGTGCCAGCAGCTTAGTCGCGTGGAGGGGCGAGCAGTACTTC

j_gene: TRBJ2-3
d_gene: TRBD1
v_gene: TRBV18
abundance: -
CDR3aa: CASSPGQGVADTQYF
CDR3nt: TGTGCCAGCTCACCGGGACAGGGGGTTGCAGATACGCAGTATTTT

j_gene: TRBJ2-6
d_gene: -
v_gene: TRBV18
abundance: many
CDR3aa: CASSRYSAGGANVLTF
CDR3nt: TGTGCCAGCTCACGTTACAGTGCAGGTGGGGCCAACGTCCTGACTTTC

j_gene: TRBJ1-5
d_gene: -
v_gene: TRBV7-2
abundance: -
CDR3aa: CASSLGGLGNQPQHF
CDR3nt: TGTGCCAGCAGCTTAGGAGGGCTAGGCAATCAGCCCCAGCATTTT

j_gene: TRBJ1-1
d_gene: TRBD1
v_gene: TRBV28
abundance: -
CDR3aa: CASSPLDRGRTEAFF
CDR3nt: TGTGCCAGCAGTCCCCTGGACAGGGGGAGAACTGAAGCTTTCTTT

j_gene: TRBJ1-6
d_gene: -
v_gene: TRBV6-6
abundance: -
CDR3aa: CASIHKIGGLLNSPLHF
CDR3nt: TGTGCCAGCATCCACAAAATCGGGGGACTTCTAAATTCACCCCTCCACTTT

j_gene: TRBJ1-2
d_gene: -
v_gene: TRBV14
abundance: -
CDR3aa: CASSQEGSPNYGYTF
CDR3nt: TGTGCCAGCAGCCAAGAGGGCAGCCCAAACTATGGCTACACCTTC

j_gene: TRBJ2-7
d_gene: TRBD2
v_gene: TRBV4-2
abundance: -
CDR3aa: CASSPYTGTSASYEQYF
CDR3nt: TGTGCCAGCAGCCCCTATACCGGGACTAGCGCATCCTACGAGCAGTACTTC

j_gene: TRBJ2-2
d_gene: -
v_gene: TRBV7-3
abundance: many
CDR3aa: CASSPSNTGELFF
CDR3nt: TGTGCCAGCAGCCCTTCAAACACCGGGGAGCTGTTTTTT

j_gene: TRBJ1-3
d_gene: -
v_gene: TRBV7-9
abundance: -
CDR3aa: CASSPGVDSGNTIYF
CDR3nt: TGTGCCAGCAGCCCAGGTGTAGATTCTGGAAACACCATATATTTT

j_gene: TRBJ2-7
d_gene: -
v_gene: TRBV28
abundance: many
CDR3aa: CASSLFSEQYF
CDR3nt: TGTGCCAGCAGTTTATTCAGCGAGCAGTACTTC

j_gene: TRBJ2-1
d_gene: TRBD2
v_gene: TRBV28
abundance: many
CDR3aa: CASSFSTSGRNEQFF
CDR3nt: TGTGCCAGCAGTTTTAGCACTAGCGGGAGGAATGAGCAGTTCTTC

j_gene: TRBJ2-1
d_gene: TRBD2
v_gene: TRBV25-1
abundance: few
CDR3aa: CASSNKLAGERGEQFF
CDR3nt: TGTGCCAGCAGTAACAAACTAGCGGGAGAAAGGGGTGAGCAGTTCTTC

j_gene: TRBJ2-3
d_gene: -
v_gene: TRBV9
abundance: few
CDR3aa: CASSTGLTVDTQYF
CDR3nt: TGTGCCAGCAGCACGGGTCTAACGGTAGATACGCAGTATTTT

j_gene: TRBJ2-7
d_gene: -
v_gene: TRBV6-2/TRBV6-3
abundance: many
CDR3aa: CAAGATSMYEQYF
CDR3nt: TGTGCGGCAGGGGCGACCTCTATGTACGAGCAGTACTTC

j_gene: TRBJ2-5
d_gene: -
v_gene: TRBV19
abundance: many
CDR3aa: CASSEQGGSGTQYF
CDR3nt: TGTGCCAGTAGTGAACAGGGAGGGTCGGGGACCCAGTACTTC

j_gene: TRBJ2-7
d_gene: TRBD1
v_gene: TRBV27
abundance: few
CDR3aa: CASSFGAGGSYEQYF
CDR3nt: TGTGCCAGCAGTTTTGGGGCAGGGGGCTCCTACGAGCAGTACTTC

j_gene: TRBJ1-1
d_gene: -
v_gene: TRBV6-1
abundance: few
CDR3aa: CASSDKRSGDTEAFF
CDR3nt: TGTGCCAGCAGTGATAAGCGGTCAGGGGACACTGAAGCTTTCTTT

j_gene: TRBJ2-2
d_gene: -
v_gene: TRBV4-3
abundance: few
CDR3aa: CASSQSASGTGELFF
CDR3nt: TGCGCCAGCAGCCAGAGTGCCTCAGGCACCGGGGAGCTGTTTTTT

j_gene: TRBJ2-7
d_gene: -
v_gene: TRBV6-2/TRBV6-3
abundance: -
CDR3aa: CASTQVPQSEQYF
CDR3nt: TGTGCCAGCACCCAAGTACCACAGAGCGAGCAGTACTTC

j_gene: TRBJ2-2
d_gene: TRBD2
v_gene: TRBV6-6
abundance: few
CDR3aa: CASSLSGSTGELFF
CDR3nt: TGTGCCAGCAGTTTAAGCGGGAGCACCGGGGAGCTGTTTTTT

j_gene: TRBJ2-3
d_gene: TRBD1
v_gene: TRBV28
abundance: few
CDR3aa: CASETGTTDTQYF
CDR3nt: TGTGCCAGCGAGACAGGGACAACAGATACGCAGTATTTT

j_gene: TRBJ1-1
d_gene: -
v_gene: TRBV3-1
abundance: few
CDR3aa: CASSRLQGDTEAFF
CDR3nt: TGTGCCAGCAGCCGACTACAAGGGGACACTGAAGCTTTCTTT

j_gene: TRBJ2-7
d_gene: -
v_gene: TRBV20-1
abundance: -
CDR3aa: CSAKNYEQYF
CDR3nt: TGCAGTGCTAAAAACTACGAGCAGTACTTC

j_gene: TRBJ2-2
d_gene: TRBD2
v_gene: TRBV7-9
abundance: few
CDR3aa: CASSMRASGNPGELFF
CDR3nt: TGTGCCAGCAGCATGCGGGCTAGCGGGAATCCCGGGGAGCTGTTTTTT

j_gene: TRBJ2-3
d_gene: -
v_gene: TRBV5-4
abundance: -
CDR3aa: CASSWGGGSTDTQYF
CDR3nt: TGTGCCAGCAGCTGGGGCGGGGGCAGCACAGATACGCAGTATTTT

j_gene: TRBJ2-5
d_gene: TRBD2
v_gene: TRBV15
abundance: few
CDR3aa: CATSRDRTSGAGATQYF
CDR3nt: TGTGCCACCAGCAGAGATAGAACTAGCGGGGCTGGAGCGACCCAGTACTTC

j_gene: TRBJ2-7
d_gene: -
v_gene: TRBV3-1
abundance: -
CDR3aa: CASSQDRRSEQYF
CDR3nt: TGTGCCAGCAGCCAAGATCGACGATCCGAGCAGTACTTC

j_gene: TRBJ1-2
d_gene: -
v_gene: TRBV28
abundance: -
CDR3aa: CASRGTDYGYTF
CDR3nt: TGTGCCAGCAGAGGGACGGACTATGGCTACACCTTC

j_gene: TRBJ2-3
d_gene: TRBD2
v_gene: TRBV15
abundance: few
CDR3aa: CATSVASGRPRDTQYF
CDR3nt: TGTGCCACCAGCGTAGCTAGCGGGAGGCCAAGAGATACGCAGTATTTT

j_gene: TRBJ1-5
d_gene: TRBD1
v_gene: TRBV11-3
abundance: few
CDR3aa: CASSSQGAHSNQPQHF
CDR3nt: TGTGCCAGCAGCTCACAGGGGGCGCATAGCAATCAGCCCCAGCATTTT

j_gene: TRBJ2-7
d_gene: TRBD2
v_gene: TRBV20-1
abundance: few
CDR3aa: CSANLLAGVFYEQYF
CDR3nt: TGCAGTGCTAACTTACTAGCGGGAGTGTTCTACGAGCAGTACTTC

j_gene: TRBJ2-5
d_gene: TRBD1
v_gene: TRBV12-3/TRBV12-4
abundance: many
CDR3aa: CASSTGQGGETQYF
CDR3nt: TGTGCCAGCAGTACTGGACAGGGCGGGGAGACCCAGTACTTC

j_gene: TRBJ2-6
d_gene: TRBD1
v_gene: TRBV2
abundance: -
CDR3aa: CASVSDRGSGANVLTF
CDR3nt: TGTGCCAGCGTAAGCGACAGGGGAAGTGGGGCCAACGTCCTGACTTTC

j_gene: TRBJ2-7
d_gene: -
v_gene: TRBV25-1
abundance: many
CDR3aa: CASSEWGTPPYEQYF
CDR3nt: TGTGCCAGCAGTGAATGGGGGACACCCCCCTACGAGCAGTACTTC

j_gene: TRBJ2-6
d_gene: TRBD1
v_gene: TRBV5-1
abundance: -
CDR3aa: CASSLQGMANVLTF
CDR3nt: TGCGCCAGCAGCTTACAGGGGATGGCCAACGTCCTGACTTTC

j_gene: TRBJ1-3
d_gene: -
v_gene: TRBV5-1
abundance: many
CDR3aa: CASSGGSSGNTIYF
CDR3nt: TGCGCCAGCAGCGGGGGTTCCTCTGGAAACACCATATATTTT

j_gene: TRBJ2-3
d_gene: TRBD2
v_gene: TRBV11-2
abundance: -
CDR3aa: CASSLVGLAVRTDTQYF
CDR3nt: TGTGCCAGCAGCTTAGTCGGCCTAGCGGTCCGCACAGATACGCAGTATTTT

j_gene: TRBJ1-3
d_gene: -
v_gene: TRBV5-1
abundance: few
CDR3aa: CASSLADRGNTIYF
CDR3nt: TGCGCCAGCAGCTTGGCGGACAGAGGAAACACCATATATTTT

j_gene: TRBJ1-2
d_gene: TRBD1
v_gene: TRBV6-2/TRBV6-3
abundance: many
CDR3aa: CASRAGTVDGYTF
CDR3nt: TGTGCCAGCCGAGCGGGGACAGTCGATGGCTACACCTTC

j_gene: TRBJ2-2
d_gene: -
v_gene: TRBV5-1
abundance: few
CDR3aa: CASSGGIGAGELFF
CDR3nt: TGCGCCAGCAGCGGCGGGATCGGGGCCGGGGAGCTGTTTTTT

j_gene: TRBJ2-1
d_gene: TRBD2
v_gene: TRBV3-1
abundance: -
CDR3aa: CASSDALAGYNEQFF
CDR3nt: TGTGCCAGCAGCGATGCCCTAGCGGGTTACAATGAGCAGTTCTTC

j_gene: TRBJ2-3
d_gene: -
v_gene: TRBV19
abundance: few
CDR3aa: CASSVGTDTQYF
CDR3nt: TGTGCCAGTAGTGTTGGCACAGATACGCAGTATTTT

j_gene: TRBJ2-5
d_gene: -
v_gene: TRBV3-1
abundance: few
CDR3aa: CASSQGLGRQETQYF
CDR3nt: TGTGCCAGCAGCCAAGGACTAGGCCGACAAGAGACCCAGTACTTC

j_gene: TRBJ2-1
d_gene: -
v_gene: TRBV7-8
abundance: many
CDR3aa: CASSFGHEQFF
CDR3nt: TGTGCCAGCAGCTTCGGCCATGAGCAGTTCTTC

j_gene: TRBJ2-7
d_gene: TRBD1
v_gene: TRBV20-1
abundance: few
CDR3aa: CSARDPDRGSYEQYF
CDR3nt: TGCAGTGCTAGAGACCCCGACAGGGGGTCGTACGAGCAGTACTTC

j_gene: TRBJ2-7
d_gene: -
v_gene: TRBV4-2
abundance: few
CDR3aa: CASSQGEIEQYF
CDR3nt: TGTGCCAGCAGCCAAGGTGAAATCGAGCAGTACTTC

j_gene: TRBJ2-7
d_gene: -
v_gene: TRBV13
abundance: few
CDR3aa: CASSFLTRRGSYEQYF
CDR3nt: TGTGCCAGCAGCTTCCTGACCCGGCGGGGCTCCTACGAGCAGTACTTC

j_gene: TRBJ1-1
d_gene: TRBD1
v_gene: TRBV25-1
abundance: -
CDR3aa: CASRPETGRATEAFF
CDR3nt: TGTGCCAGCAGACCTGAGACAGGGAGAGCCACTGAAGCTTTCTTT

j_gene: TRBJ2-5
d_gene: -
v_gene: TRBV29-1
abundance: -
CDR3aa: CSASGLETQYF
CDR3nt: TGCAGCGCTAGTGGTTTGGAGACCCAGTACTTC

j_gene: TRBJ1-4
d_gene: -
v_gene: TRBV6-2/TRBV6-3
abundance: -
CDR3aa: CASSFRAEKLFF
CDR3nt: TGTGCCAGCAGTTTCCGGGCTGAAAAACTGTTTTTT

j_gene: TRBJ2-3
d_gene: -
v_gene: TRBV11-2
abundance: -
CDR3aa: CASSGRDGSTDTQYF
CDR3nt: TGTGCCAGCAGCGGCCGGGACGGAAGCACAGATACACAGTATTTT

j_gene: TRBJ2-7
d_gene: -
v_gene: TRBV5-1
abundance: -
CDR3aa: CASSLIGREQYF
CDR3nt: TGCGCCAGCAGCTTGATAGGACGGGAGCAGTACTTC